These 16 T cell receptor beta chains share one sample of origin, sequenced in a study of graft-versus-host responses after intestinal transplantation. The assay was immunoSEQ multiplex PCR, and TCRdb's table has in-frame clones only and misses some. This sample yields roughly 75,000 clones, of which 91% are seen a single time; roughly 0.1% belongs to the top ten. No cognate antigen is known for these TCRs. The sample consisted of unstimulated CD4+ T cells sorted from spleen or lymph node cells, taken before intestinal transplant. The receptors come from a human donor who received an intestinal transplant.

V is TRBV6-5 and J is TRBJ2-7, with D perhaps matching TRBD1 (5 bases). Germline V gene sequence: CDR1 MNHEY, CDR2 SVGAGI. There are 13 residues in the CDR3. Between the trimmed V and J ends, which lost 6 bases and 6 bases, there was a span of 15 bases. This CDR3 reads CASRPDRPLEQYF. The CDR3 nucleotides are TGTGCCAGCAGACCAGACAGACCTCTCGAGCAGTACTTC.

The chain combines TRBV7-7 with TRBJ2-7; TRBD1 aligns across 7 bases. The CDR3 is 15 amino acids. With V trimmed by 1 base and J by 2 bases, 5 bases remained unmatched. Germline CDR1 SSHAT, CDR2 FNYEAQ (reference sequence). The DNA for the CDR3 is TGTGCCAGCAGCTTAGGGACAGGATATCCCTACGAGCAGTACTTC. Encoded protein: CASSLGTGYPYEQYF.

This sequence joins TRBV6-1 and TRBJ2-7, with 8 bases lining up with TRBD1. Trimming took 4 bases from V and 7 from J; bases not matched to a gene: 12. The CDR3 is 15 residues long. Germline V CDR1 and CDR2: MNHNS, SASEGT. CDR3 in DNA: TGTGCCAGCAGTGTGGTTGGGGGACAGGCGAGAGAGCAGTACTTC. Encoded protein: CASSVVGGQAREQYF.

This chain connects TRBV27 to TRBJ2-5; D perhaps matches TRBD1 (5 bases). The tail of the sequence fits TRBJ2-7 better, so the J call may be wrong. CDR3 length: 14 amino acids. CDR1 is MNHEY, CDR2 SMNVEV, per germline (reference sequence). CDR3 nucleotide sequence: TGTGCCAGCAGGGCAGGGCAAGAGTCCTACGAGCAGTACTTC. Its protein product is CASRAGQESYEQYF.

The chain combines TRBV6-5 with TRBJ1-5; 9 positions match TRBD1. J lost 4 bases, V lost 6 bases, and 4 bases had no gene match. Germline loops: CDR1 MNHEY, CDR2 SVGAGI. The CDR3 is made up of 14 amino acids. CDR3 amino acids: CASSIGQGNQPQHF. In nucleotides, the CDR3 is TGTGCCAGCAGCATCGGACAGGGGAATCAGCCCCAGCATTTT.

CDR3 residues: CSAEKGGGLGYGYTF. Written as DNA, the CDR3 is TGCAGCGCCGAGAAGGGGGGGGGCCTTGGCTATGGCTACACCTTC. The chain recombines TRBV29-1 with TRBJ1-2; maybe TRBD1 (6 bases). This CDR3 is 15 amino acids long. The germline V and J ends were trimmed by 7 bases and 4 bases, with 22 bases remaining between them. Looked up from germline, CDR1 is SQVTM and CDR2 is ANQGSEA.

This clone occurred a few times. The chain combines TRBV10-3 with TRBJ2-7; weak D call: TRBD2 (7 bases). The germline gives CDR1 ENHRY, CDR2 SYGVKD. The ends were cut back, 0 bases at V and 4 bases at J, with 16 bases in the middle. The CDR3 is made up of 16 amino acids. In DNA, the CDR3 is TGTGCCATCAGTGAGTCTAGGGCGGGGGCCGGGTACGAGCAGTACTTC. Translated, it gives CAISESRAGAGYEQYF.

This chain joins TRBV7-2 and TRBJ2-3, with D hard to call. The CDR3 spans 12 residues. V was clipped by 2 bases and J by 4 bases, with 4 bases between them. CDR1 and CDR2 (germline): SGHTA, FQGNSA. CDR3 in amino acids: CASSLLADTQYF. The DNA for the CDR3 is TGTGCCAGCAGCTTACTTGCAGATACGCAGTATTTT.

This chain uses TRBV7-9 with TRBJ2-7, with 14 bases fitting TRBD2. The V gene's germline CDR1 is SEHNR and CDR2 FQNEAQ (reference sequence). V shed 3 bases and J 6 bases; nucleotides not matched to a gene: 10. This CDR3 contains 17 residues. The CDR3 sequence: CASSFATSGGARTEQYF. Here the CDR3 DNA reads TGTGCCAGCAGCTTCGCGACTAGCGGGGGGGCAAGGACCGAGCAGTACTTC.

The chain couples TRBV5-1 to TRBJ1-1; 7 nucleotides line up with TRBD1. Per germline, CDR1 SGHRS and CDR2 YFSETQ. With 7 bases clipped from V and 4 bases from J, the junction kept 4 bases outside the gene matches. The CDR3 spans 12 residues. CDR3 amino acids: CASHGTATEAFF. As DNA, the CDR3 is TGCGCCAGCCACGGGACAGCCACTGAAGCTTTCTTT.

The V call is TRBV12-5, the J call TRBJ1-3; D unresolved. CDR3 length equals 14 residues. The ends were cut back, 7 bases at V and 2 bases at J, with 12 bases in the middle. Germline V gene lookup returns CDR1 LGHNT and CDR2 FRNRAP. The CDR3 DNA sequence: TGTGCTAGTGCCTCCGCCGGGGCTGGAAACACCATATATTTT. It codes for CASASAGAGNTIYF.

This chain joins TRBV11-3 and TRBJ2-5, with a possible D match to TRBD1 (6 bases). Germline CDR1 reads SGHNT; CDR2 reads YENEEA. This CDR3 is built from 15 residues. V lost 1 base and J 3 bases, leaving 12 bases between the germline ends. For the CDR3, the DNA is TGTGCCAGCAGCTTAGGTTTGGCAGGGGAAGAGACCCAGTACTTC. It translates to CASSLGLAGEETQYF.

The CDR3 loop reads CASSVYRGGNTEAFF. CDR3 nucleotide sequence: TGCGCCAGCAGCGTCTACAGGGGGGGGAACACTGAAGCTTTCTTT. V and J are TRBV5-1 and TRBJ1-1; 8 positions match TRBD1. Trimming took 4 bases from V and 1 from J; bases not matched to a gene: 6. Germline V gene sequence: CDR1 SGHRS, CDR2 YFSETQ. This CDR3 spans 15 amino acids. The full variable domain, completed using reference TRBV5-1 and TRBJ1-1, is KAGVTQTPRYLIKTRGQQVTLSCSPISGHRSVSWYQQTPGQGLQFLFEYFSETQRNKGNFPGRFSGRQFSNSRSEMNVSTLELGDSALYLCASSVYRGGNTEAFFGQGTRLTVV.

The rearrangement joins TRBV7-2 to TRBJ1-1, with D possibly matching TRBD1 (5 bases). Germline CDR1 reads SGHTA; CDR2 reads FQGNSA. The CDR3 has 15 residues. V dropped 1 base and J dropped 3 bases, with 12 bases sitting between them. CDR3 in amino acids: CASSLGLQGYTEAFF. The CDR3 DNA reads TGTGCCAGCAGCTTAGGTTTGCAGGGATACACTGAAGCTTTCTTT.

The chain joins TRBV10-3 to TRBJ1-5; 8 nucleotides match TRBD1. The CDR3 is 13 residues long. With 10 bases clipped from V and 9 bases from J, the junction kept 11 bases outside the gene matches. CDR1 ENHRY and CDR2 SYGVKD come from the germline V gene. The CDR3 DNA is TGTGCCACTCACAGGGGGGGCGTGGGGCCCCAGCATTTT. Its translation is CATHRGGVGPQHF.

The V call is TRBV2, the J call TRBJ1-1; no firm D call. The CDR3 runs to 14 residues. The V end was cut by 8 bases, the J end by 1 base, with 14 bases between. The germline gives CDR1 SNHLY, CDR2 FYNNEI. CDR3 coding DNA: TGTGCCAGCCGACGAGGAGAGGGGAACACTGAAGCTTTCTTT. Translated: CASRRGEGNTEAFF.